Listed below are T cell receptor beta chains from one sample, sequenced in a study of response to subunit inactivated influenza vaccine. MiXCR was run by TCRdb on the RT-PCR reads, yielding one entry per CDR3 protein. Seen here are 650,000 to 700,000 distinct CDR3 sequences, 15% to 18% observed once, and the top ten hold approximately 10%. Sample: PBMCs from blood, taken roughly 12 days after vaccination. These receptors were collected from a middle-aged man who received an inactivated influenza vaccine. Each CDR3 is given with its conserved first and last residue. D genes are given only for firm matches. Expanded clones are given a class, and other clones once, few, many or no size at all.

D gene | J gene | V gene | clone size | CDR3 protein | CDR3 DNA
TRBD1 | TRBJ1-1 | TRBV20-1 | many | CSATPGQTNTEAFF | TGCAGTGCGACACCGGGACAGACTAACACTGAAGCTTTCTTT
TRBD1 | TRBJ1-2 | TRBV19 | - | CASSMGATGTGNYGYTF | TGTGCCAGTAGTATGGGGGCGACCGGGACAGGGAACTATGGCTACACCTTC
- | TRBJ2-6 | TRBV12-3/TRBV12-4 | few | CASSRKRSGANVLTF | TGTGCCAGCAGCCGCAAGAGATCCGGGGCCAACGTCCTGACTTTC
TRBD1 | TRBJ2-5 | TRBV13 | many | CASSAQTGRRALQETQYF | TGTGCCAGCAGCGCGCAGACAGGGCGCAGGGCGCTACAAGAGACCCAGTACTTC
TRBD1 | TRBJ2-3 | TRBV5-6 | - | CASSLLGTGRDTQYF | TGTGCCAGCAGCTTGCTTGGGACAGGCCGAGATACGCAGTATTTT
TRBD2 | TRBJ2-3 | TRBV4-1 | - | CASSHPAGGNTDTQYF | TGCGCCAGCAGCCACCCAGCGGGGGGGAACACAGATACGCAGTATTTT
TRBD1 | TRBJ1-5 | TRBV10-3 | - | CAISGTGNQPQHF | TGTGCCATCAGTGGGACAGGTAATCAGCCCCAGCATTTT
- | TRBJ2-7 | TRBV16 | - | CASSQRASAGKVSYEQYF | TGTGCCAGCAGCCAAAGAGCTTCGGCAGGGAAGGTTAGCTACGAGCAGTACTTC
TRBD2 | TRBJ2-3 | TRBV30 | few | CAWSVPSGISTDTQYF | TGTGCCTGGAGTGTACCTAGCGGGATTAGCACAGATACGCAGTATTTT
- | TRBJ1-3 | TRBV20-1 | - | CSARDHRAGNTIYF | TGCAGTGCTAGAGATCACAGGGCTGGAAACACCATATATTTT
TRBD1 | TRBJ2-3 | TRBV12-3/TRBV12-4 | once | CASSRRDSYTDTQYF | TGTGCCAGCAGTAGAAGGGACAGTTACACAGATACGCAGTATTTT
- | TRBJ2-6 | TRBV10-3 | - | CATTGTDSGANVLTF | TGTGCCACTACCGGGACCGACTCTGGGGCCAACGTCCTGACTTTC
TRBD1 | TRBJ2-5 | TRBV6-1 | - | CASSGGTGEQETQYF | TGTGCCAGCAGCGGAGGGACAGGGGAACAAGAGACCCAGTACTTC
TRBD2 | TRBJ2-3 | TRBV20-1 | - | CSARGTSGVDTQYF | TGCAGTGCTAGAGGGACTAGCGGGGTAGATACGCAGTATTTT
- | TRBJ2-7 | TRBV14 | - | CASSQDFYYEQYF | TGTGCCAGCAGCCAAGATTTCTACTACGAGCAGTACTTC
TRBD1 | TRBJ1-4 | TRBV7-2 | - | CASSSRDRNEKLFF | TGTGCCAGCAGCTCCCGGGACAGGAATGAAAAACTGTTTTTT
TRBD2 | TRBJ2-1 | TRBV11-2 | few | CASSETSHNEQFF | TGTGCCAGCAGCGAGACTAGCCACAATGAGCAGTTCTTC
- | TRBJ2-3 | TRBV6-5 | - | CASSLWGPSTDTQYF | TGTGCCAGCAGTCTTTGGGGACCCTCCACAGATACGCAGTATTTT
- | TRBJ2-7 | TRBV12-3/TRBV12-4 | - | CASTEGGKYEQYF | TGTGCCAGCACCGAGGGGGGCAAGTACGAGCAGTACTTC
TRBD1 | TRBJ2-7 | TRBV25-1 | few | CASSPSTGGFYEQYF | TGTGCCAGCAGCCCTTCGACAGGGGGTTTCTACGAGCAGTACTTC
TRBD2 | TRBJ2-1 | TRBV5-1 | few | CASRSLAGDNEQFF | TGCGCCAGCAGGTCGCTAGCGGGAGACAATGAGCAGTTCTTC
TRBD2 | TRBJ2-1 | TRBV10-3 | - | CAISDLRAGTRLNEQFF | TGTGCCATCAGTGATCTTCGGGCGGGGACTAGATTAAATGAGCAGTTCTTC
- | TRBJ2-7 | TRBV4-1 | few | CASSQNGYGGGVSYEQYF | TGCGCCAGCAGCCAGAACGGTTATGGCGGGGGCGTTAGCTACGAGCAGTACTTC
TRBD1 | TRBJ1-4 | TRBV4-3 | many | CASSRGGQGSEKLFF | TGCGCCAGCAGCCGAGGAGGACAGGGGTCTGAAAAACTGTTTTTT
- | TRBJ2-2 | TRBV7-9 | many | CASSLGTFNTGELFF | TGTGCCAGCAGCCTCGGGACTTTCAACACCGGGGAGCTGTTTTTT
TRBD1 | TRBJ2-3 | TRBV18 | few | CASSPDRGLTDTQYF | TGTGCCAGCTCCCCCGACAGGGGCCTCACAGATACGCAGTATTTT
TRBD2 | TRBJ2-7 | TRBV6-2/TRBV6-3 | once | CASSRAPGTSGGRSYEQYF | TGTGCCAGCAGCCGTGCCCCCGGGACTAGCGGGGGGCGCTCCTACGAGCAGTACTTC
TRBD2 | TRBJ2-1 | TRBV20-1 | - | CSASPREGSYNEQFF | TGCAGTGCTTCACCACGGGAGGGCTCTTACAATGAGCAGTTCTTC
TRBD2 | TRBJ2-1 | TRBV20-1 | - | CSALPTSGRALEQFF | TGCAGTGCTCTTCCGACTAGCGGGAGGGCACTTGAGCAGTTCTTC
- | TRBJ2-1 | TRBV5-1 | - | CASSVQGNEQFF | TGCGCCAGCAGCGTTCAGGGTAATGAGCAGTTCTTC
- | TRBJ2-3 | TRBV10-3 | few | CAISDTRSTDTQYF | TGTGCCATCTCGGACACGAGAAGCACAGATACGCAGTATTTT
- | TRBJ2-7 | TRBV15 | - | CATSRGFGTPSDEQYF | TGTGCCACCAGCAGAGGTTTCGGGACACCTTCGGACGAGCAGTACTTC
- | TRBJ1-5 | TRBV7-2 | - | CASSYRAGQPQHF | TGTGCCAGCAGCTACAGGGCAGGTCAGCCCCAGCATTTT
TRBD1 | TRBJ1-2 | TRBV29-1 | many | CSVGADRGIYGYTF | TGCAGCGTTGGGGCGGACAGGGGCATCTATGGCTACACCTTC
TRBD2 | TRBJ2-2 | TRBV12-3/TRBV12-4 | many | CASSLTSGGGNTGELFF | TGTGCCAGCAGCCTTACTAGCGGGGGGGGGAACACCGGGGAGCTGTTTTTT